The next 20 T cell receptor beta chains were all read from a single sample in a study of shared clonotypes between healthy human individuals. Generated by immunoSEQ multiplex PCR, the TCRdb table keeps only in-frame clones and is missing some. This table has millions of clones, approximately 94% appearing once. Positive CCR7 selection of CD45RO-negative cells yielded the naive CD8 cells, and terminally differentiated effector memory CD45RA+ cells were excluded. Sequencing input: naive CD8+ T cells from PBMCs. Source of these receptors: a man younger than 35 in good health. Some clones in this sample may be carry-over from other donors' samples.

The chain couples TRBV4-1 to TRBJ2-7, with D perhaps matching TRBD1 or TRBD2 (5 bases each). V lost 4 bases, J lost 0 bases, and 13 bases lay in between. The CDR3 has 15 amino acids. Germline V gene sequence: CDR1 MGHRA, CDR2 YSYEKL. This chain's CDR3 is CASSLLGGSSYEQYF. The CDR3 nucleotides are TGCGCCAGCAGCCTCCTTGGGGGAAGCTCCTACGAGCAGTACTTC.

The chain has TRBV7-8 and TRBJ2-1; either TRBD1 or TRBD2 may supply D (6 bases each). Germline assignment: CDR1 SGHVS and CDR2 FQNEAQ. The CDR3 consists of 14 residues. The V end was cut by 2 bases, the J end by 5 bases, with 10 bases between. The CDR3 spells CASSLPGGHNEQFF. The CDR3 DNA reads TGTGCCAGCAGCTTACCTGGGGGGCACAATGAGCAGTTCTTC.

The sample holds one count of this clone. Other DNA sequences from this sample encode an identical CDR3 as well. This sequence joins TRBV9 and TRBJ2-2; D call uncertain. The V end lost 1 base, the J end lost 5 bases, and 6 bases lay between the germline ends. This CDR3 spans 13 amino acids. CDR1 SGDLS and CDR2 YYNGEE come from the germline V gene. CDR3 residues: CASSVSRTGELFF. CDR3 DNA sequence: TGTGCCAGCAGCGTATCCCGAACCGGGGAGCTGTTTTTT.

The chain joins TRBV27 to TRBJ2-1; D might be TRBD1 or TRBD2, each matching 6 bases. The V and J ends lost 3 bases and 0 bases respectively, with 12 bases between them. CDR1 is MNHEY, CDR2 SMNVEV, per germline (reference sequence). This CDR3 contains 16 residues. Here the CDR3 DNA reads TGTGCCAGCAGTTTCGGCGGAGGGGGCTCCTACAATGAGCAGTTCTTC. Amino acids: CASSFGGGGSYNEQFF.

The CDR3 spells CASAKRRELDTEAFF. The CDR3 DNA reads as TGTGCCAGCGCCAAACGGAGGGAATTGGACACTGAAGCTTTCTTT. This sequence joins TRBV5-4 and TRBJ1-1; the D is unclear. In germline, CDR1 is SGHNT, CDR2 YYREEE (reference sequence). The CDR3 runs 15 residues. V lost 7 bases and J 3 bases, leaving 19 bases between the germline ends.

The chain couples TRBV30 to TRBJ2-7; no clear D gene. The CDR3 length is 14 residues. V dropped 4 bases and J dropped 0 bases, with 13 bases sitting between them. In germline, CDR1 is GTSNPN, CDR2 SVGIG (reference sequence). Here the CDR3 DNA reads TGTGCCTGGACTCCCCAGGTCAGCTCCTACGAGCAGTACTTC. The encoded protein is CAWTPQVSSYEQYF.

The chain uses TRBV4-1 and TRBJ2-7; tentatively, D is TRBD1 (7 bases). The CDR3 runs 17 residues. Deletions cut 1 base from V and 1 base from J, with 17 bases between. Germline V gene sequence: CDR1 MGHRA, CDR2 YSYEKL. CDR3 sequence reads: CASSQVDRRGPSYEQYF. In DNA, the CDR3 is TGCGCCAGCAGCCAAGTGGACAGGAGGGGGCCATCCTACGAGCAGTACTTC.

The rearrangement joins TRBV5-4 to TRBJ2-7; D is undetermined. V lost 4 bases to trimming and J lost 7 bases, with 9 bases between them. Germline V gives CDR1 SGHNT, CDR2 YYREEE (reference sequence). The CDR3 loop spans 11 amino acids. This CDR3 is CASSHTAEQYF. The CDR3 bases are TGTGCCAGCAGCCATACGGCAGAGCAGTACTTC.

The chain has TRBV19 and TRBJ2-7, with D uncertain. V lost 3 bases and J 2 bases, leaving 8 bases between the germline ends. The CDR3 totals 13 residues. Germline V gene sequence: CDR1 LNHDA, CDR2 SQIVND (reference sequence). The DNA of the CDR3 is TGTGCCAGTAGTATGAAGGCCACCTACGAGCAGTACTTC. This encodes CASSMKATYEQYF.

Worth noting for this clone: At one end, the junction sequence differs from germline, possibly due to a read error. The chain joins TRBV6-5 to TRBJ2-2; 11 bases match TRBD1. CDR3 length equals 16 residues. Germline V lookup: CDR1 MNHEY, CDR2 SVGAGI. CDR3 sequence reads: CASGYTGTGGTGELFF. The CDR3 DNA reads TGTGCCAGCGGTTACACCGGGACAGGGGGCACCGGGGAGCTGTTTTTT.

The genes are TRBV5-1 and TRBJ2-5; D gene ambiguous. Looked up from germline, CDR1 is SGHRS and CDR2 is YFSETQ. V lost 4 bases to trimming and J lost 1 base, with 11 bases between them. The CDR3 runs 14 residues. DNA of the CDR3: TGCGCCAGCAGCCAGGACCCCGGCCAAGAGACCCAGTACTTC. Its protein product is CASSQDPGQETQYF.

The chain has TRBV15 and TRBJ2-2; D is unclear. The CDR3 sequence is 12 residues long. V lost 0 bases and J lost 6, with 2 bases in between. Germline V gene sequence: CDR1 LNHNV, CDR2 YYDKDF (reference sequence). The DNA of the CDR3 is TGTGCCACCAGCAGAGATGCCGGGGAGCTGTTTTTT. Protein product: CATSRDAGELFF.

This rearrangement joins TRBV7-9 to TRBJ1-5; D ambiguous. The CDR3 contains 14 residues. With 5 bases removed from V and 0 bases from J, the gap between germline ends came to 8 bases. CDR1 and CDR2 (germline): SEHNR, FQNEAQ (reference sequence). The CDR3 reads CASSQVYSNQPQHF. CDR3 sequence (DNA): TGTGCCAGCAGCCAAGTTTATAGCAATCAGCCCCAGCATTTT.

The rearrangement joins TRBV29-1 to TRBJ1-5; D perhaps matches TRBD1 (6 bases). CDR1 is SQVTM and CDR2 is ANQGSEA in the germline V gene. With 4 bases removed from V and 9 bases from J, the gap between germline ends came to 16 bases. The CDR3 is 13 residues long. The CDR3 loop reads CSVVNGGNGPQHF. Written as DNA, the CDR3 is TGCAGCGTTGTCAATGGGGGCAATGGGCCCCAGCATTTT.

Here the CDR3 DNA reads TGTGCCAGCAGCTTGGACAGGGGGCGTGGAAACACCATATATTTT. Translated, it gives CASSLDRGRGNTIYF. The chain links TRBV7-2 to TRBJ1-3, with TRBD1 matching over 11 bases. The CDR3 sequence is 15 residues long. Unmatched junction bases numbered 1, after V lost 3 bases and J lost 3 bases. Germline CDR1 is SGHTA and CDR2 is FQGNSA. Looking up the rest from reference TRBV7-2 and TRBJ1-3 gives the full variable domain: GAGVSQSPSNKVTEKGKDVELRCDPISGHTALYWYRQSLGQGLEFLIYFQGNSAPDKSGLPSDRFSAERTGGSVSTLTIQRTQQEDSAVYLCASSLDRGRGNTIYFGEGSWLTVV.

The chain carries TRBV4-1 and TRBJ2-7; D is unresolved. The germline V gene has CDR1 MGHRA and CDR2 YSYEKL. V dropped 1 base and J dropped 6 bases, with 13 bases sitting between them. The CDR3 has 14 residues. The CDR3 DNA is TGCGCCAGCAGCCAAGCAAGACCGGAAGGCGAGCAGTACTTC. Translation: CASSQARPEGEQYF.

The gene calls are TRBV7-6 and TRBJ2-7; D perhaps matches TRBD1 (6 bases). The CDR3 is 14 amino acids. The germline V and J ends were trimmed by 6 bases and 2 bases, with 14 bases remaining between them. The germline V gene has CDR1 SGHVS and CDR2 FNYEAQ. CDR3 loop: CASRETGSPYEQYF. The CDR3 DNA sequence: TGTGCCAGCAGGGAGACAGGATCCCCCTACGAGCAGTACTTC.

The rearrangement joins TRBV11-1 to TRBJ2-5, with 9 nucleotides matching TRBD1. Germline values: CDR1 SGHAT, CDR2 FQDESV (reference sequence). V trimming: 1 base; J trimming: 4 bases; junction bases outside the gene matches: 13. The CDR3 sequence is 18 residues long. The CDR3 sequence is CASSLDMTGQGWGETQYF. The CDR3 DNA is TGTGCCAGCAGCTTAGATATGACGGGACAGGGATGGGGAGAGACCCAGTACTTC.

The chain joins TRBV4-2 to TRBJ2-1; 11 positions match TRBD2. The CDR3 sequence is 16 residues long. With 0 bases clipped from V and 3 bases from J, the junction kept 1 base outside the gene matches. The germline V gene encodes CDR1 LGHNA and CDR2 YNFKEQ. The DNA of the CDR3 is TGTGCCAGCAGCCAAGATGGGACTAGCGGCTACAATGAGCAGTTCTTC. This gives the protein CASSQDGTSGYNEQFF.

A note on this clone: This CDR3 is also generated by other DNA sequences in the sample. The chain links TRBV27 to TRBJ2-2; D not certain. V was clipped by 6 bases and J by 4 bases, with 9 bases between them. From germline, CDR1 is MNHEY and CDR2 SMNVEV (reference sequence). This CDR3 has 13 residues. DNA of the CDR3: TGTGCCAGCAGCTTGCTTGGCACCGGGGAGCTGTTTTTT. Translated: CASSLLGTGELFF.